What follows are 4 T cell receptor beta chains derived from one specimen sequenced in a study of OX40 agonist ivuxolimab in advanced cancers. Sequencing was performed with immunoSEQ multiplex PCR; in TCRdb, only in-frame clones are kept and a portion is missing. The sample holds about 94,000 clones; more than 75% are singletons and the top ten take about 0.3%. The source material was CD4+ or CD8+ T cells sorted from blood, sampled in a trial of the OX40 agonist ivuxolimab. The source of these receptors is an adult with an advanced solid tumor such as melanoma, head and neck, liver or kidney cancer.

The V and J genes are TRBV6-6 and TRBJ1-5, with a tentative D call TRBD1 (5 bases). Per the germline V gene, CDR1 is MNHNY and CDR2 is SVGAGI (reference sequence). This CDR3 has 15 residues. The ends were cut back, 5 bases at V and 0 bases at J, with 11 bases in the middle. The CDR3 loop is CASSQTGDSNQPQHF. CDR3 coding DNA: TGTGCCAGCAGTCAAACGGGGGATAGCAATCAGCCCCAGCATTTT.

The rearrangement joins TRBV7-9 to TRBJ1-4; 8 bases match TRBD1. The CDR3 covers 15 residues. V lost 0 bases, J lost 7 bases, and 4 bases stayed unmatched. Germline lookup yields CDR1 SEHNR and CDR2 FQNEAQ (reference sequence). The DNA for the CDR3 is TGTGCCAGCAGCTTAGCGCAGGGGGCCGGTGAAAAACTGTTTTTT. Encoded protein: CASSLAQGAGEKLFF.

This chain connects TRBV27 to TRBJ1-1; unclear D gene. CDR1 is MNHEY and CDR2 is SMNVEV in the germline V gene (reference sequence). V shed 2 bases and J shed 1 base, with 8 bases lying between them. The CDR3 has 14 amino acids. For the CDR3, the DNA is TGTGCCAGCAGTTTAATGGGGAAGAACACTGAAGCTTTCTTT. It yields the protein CASSLMGKNTEAFF.

The CDR3 reads CASRGDRNTGELFF. The CDR3 DNA sequence: TGCGCCAGCAGGGGGGACAGGAACACCGGGGAGCTGTTTTTT. The chain uses TRBV5-1 and TRBJ2-2; TRBD1 matches 7 bases. CDR1 and CDR2 (germline): SGHRS, YFSETQ. With V trimmed by 5 bases and J by 1 base, 2 bases remained unmatched. The CDR3 has 14 residues.